This section outlines one TCR beta chain sequence together with its context. This specimen comes from a study of T cell responses to AZD1222 COVID-19 vaccine. Libraries were prepared by immunoSEQ multiplex PCR; TCRdb keeps only in-frame clonotypes and omits some of them. This table holds 140,000 to 150,000 clones, roughly 92% found once. CDR1 SGHAT and CDR2 FQNNGV come from the germline V gene. V shed 7 bases and J shed 7 bases, with 13 bases lying between them. This CDR3 has 13 residues. The rearrangement links TRBV11-2 to TRBJ2-2; no reliable D call. This clonotype originated in an adult in good health. The material was peripheral blood, obtained on day 0 of AZD1222 vaccination. The CDR3 loop reads CASMSVWIGELFF. As DNA, the CDR3 is TGTGCCAGCATGTCGGTGTGGATCGGGGAGCTGTTTTTT.